This T cell receptor (beta chain) was sequenced for a study of T-cell reconstitution after alpha-beta-depleted transplantation in children (dated by TCRdb to 2015 to 2016). Broadly, across the study: T-cell immune reconstitution after TCRalphabeta/CD19-depleted allogeneic hematopoietic cell transplantation in children was quantitatively tracked in the study by means of TCR repertoire profiling.

This clonotype was counted a few times. What this receptor recognizes is not known. Base qualities are not at hand, and no much larger clone is one base apart. V ends up 6 bases short and J 2 bases short, with an unmatched junction base count of 4. From the germline V gene (reference sequence), CDR1 is DFQATT and CDR2 is SNEGSKA. The CDR3 covers 12 residues, taking in both the cysteine and the phenylalanine. Only CDR3 DNA is held: 36 bases, read in frame from base 1. Library method: PCR. Instrument on record: Illumina HiSeq 2500. Molecular barcoding was employed in the preparation of TCR libraries, with unique molecular identifiers being used to normalize TCRbeta repertoire quantification. Using fastp at Q25 and MiXCR, TCRdb reprocessed the public reads and kept productive beta chains. Rows are combined by CDR3 protein, so each entry shows the most common genes and DNA. Present in this sample are about 610,000 distinct CDR3 sequences, roughly a tenth of which were seen just once. About 4.3% of the sample rests with the top ten.

Recombination joined TRBV20-1 with TRBJ2-7; 7 of the junction bases match TRBD2. This material consisted of PBMCs from the stem cell graft donor, taken from the stem cell graft. This clonotype was obtained from a human donor who donated a stem cell graft to a child with acute myeloid leukemia. The CDR3 region reads CSARLAPYEQYF. The nucleotide sequence reads as follows: TGCAGTGCCCGACTAGCCCCCTACGAGCAGTACTTC.